This record looks at one TCR beta chain sequence and its context. There is no known antigen for this receptor. No clone much larger than this one lies a single base away; base qualities are absent. The cohort consisted of 670 or so healthy bone marrow donors. Cohort members were all nominally healthy when sampled, although unrecorded immune exposures were likely present. The donor tested CMV seronegative, placing the donor among the roughly 350 seronegative members of the cohort. A peripheral blood sample was collected from each donor, and TCR beta sequencing was performed on peripheral blood mononuclear cells. Genomic DNA extraction from the blood cell samples was performed with the Qiagen DNeasy Blood Extraction Kit. The data originate from a study of cytomegalovirus exposure and HLA in healthy donors (dated by TCRdb to 2017 to 2019). Describing the broader study: An earlier analysis of roughly 500 of the donors reported around 280 Gb of sequence data and 90 million to 120 million unique TCR beta sequences obtained from 150 million to 200 million T cells. In a later analysis, previously published TCR beta repertoires from some 640 donors were re-analyzed and high-resolution HLA genotyping was added so that TCR occurrence patterns could be studied. HLA typing included class I and class II loci at four-digit resolution. The T cell repertoires of 700 or so subjects were profiled by immunosequencing and related to cytomegalovirus serostatus. To predict cytomegalovirus infection status, the study brought together high-throughput TCR immunosequencing, statistical association of individual TCRs with disease status, and machine learning. An earlier analysis of about 620 of the donors applied high-throughput TCR beta sequencing to assess whether each TCR beta V gene segment acted as functional or pseudogenic. Genome-wide SNP genotypes for about 65% of the roughly 700 donors were used in a later genetic analysis, which treated that subset as a discovery cohort. Rather than drawing on any new phenotypic data, the later analysis identified candidate immune exposures from TCR beta sequences and the way those sequences occurred across donors. Every discovery cohort repertoire had been produced on one sequencing platform. The study aimed to test whether cataloging public T cell receptors could reveal signatures of past pathogen exposure. Among some 400 genotyped donors of the cohort, an average of around 250,000 unique TCR beta nucleotide sequences was sequenced per donor, of which about 19% were non-productive. Approximately 300 gigabases of sequencing data and tens of millions of unique TCR sequences were included in an early release covering 550 to 650 HLA-typed donors. Several DR-DQ haplotypes were handled as single units for association and clustering because linkage in the cohort was strong. Of the approximately 400 genotyped donors, about 80% fell in the genetic ancestry cluster associated with self-reported Caucasian donors. A separate validation cohort of about 110 different subjects was used in addition to the approximately 640-subject first cohort. Alongside the repertoire data, information on donor age, sex, ethnicity and CMV serostatus was compiled. Typing coverage differed by locus: A, B, C, DRB1 and DQB1 were typed in roughly 620-630 donors, DQA1 in about 560, DPA1 in some 610, and DPB1 in around 440.

The method behind the library was the immunoSEQ multiplex PCR assay. The multiplex PCR relied on a mix of 60 forward primers for TCR Vbeta segments and 13 reverse primers for TCR Jbeta segments. The CDR3 region of rearranged TCR beta genes was amplified from genomic DNA with a multiplex PCR assay. The Illumina HiSeq System was used to sequence the amplified TCR beta libraries as 87-base-pair reads. In the authors' own workflow: In a later analysis, some 80 million unique TCR beta chains were counted across the 500 to 850 repertoires, and roughly 10 million of these chains were shared by at least two donors. To remove PCR and sequencing errors, raw reads were error-corrected and collapsed into unique sequences using a nearest-neighbor algorithm that merged closely related sequences. CDR3 sequences were aligned to IMGT reference sequences to assign V, D and J gene segments. Each retained sequence needed at least a six-nucleotide match to both a V gene segment and a J gene segment. A rearrangement counted as productive if the CDR3 had no stop codons and remained in frame with V and J, and every other rearrangement counted as non-productive. CDR3 was defined according to IMGT convention as the region running from the second conserved V-encoded cysteine to the conserved J-encoded phenylalanine. The earlier analysis of 500 to 750 of the donors excluded any sequence lacking an unambiguous match to a single V gene segment. An earlier analysis of 500 to 600 of the donors classified V segments as functional when productive rearrangements were above 56.7% and as segregating when the standard deviation between donors was above 5%. A statistical classification framework was developed to diagnose cytomegalovirus status using the catalog of TCR beta chain sequences. In a later analysis, TCR nucleotide sequences were compared against IMGT/GENE-DB human TR gene sequences so that V and J genes could be assigned. Using the TCRdist pipeline, a later analysis assigned CDR3 sequences along with most-parsimonious VDJ recombination scenarios. In a later analysis, each TCR beta chain was defined by its CDR3 amino acid sequence together with its V-gene family, and reads lacking a unique V-gene family were excluded. As a way to deal with suspected cross-contamination and a sequencing artifact, a later analysis dropped over 550 nucleotide sequences that were highly shared and had low generation probability. In a later analysis, a clonal expansion index was calculated for each public chain from normalized within-repertoire ranks of inferred template counts. Generation probabilities in a later analysis came from a VDJ recombination model fitted to out-of-frame rearrangements, and those results were checked against IGoR. In a later analysis, TCR-TCR, TCR-HLA and TCR-CMV co-occurrence was scored with hypergeometric tests, and a repertoire-size bias correction was applied to TCR pairs. In a later analysis, false discovery rates were estimated by permuting HLA or CMV assignments 20 times. In a later analysis, co-occurring TCRs were grouped using DBSCAN, with TCRdist sequence similarity added in when clustering inside HLA-allele-positive subsets. Repertoires with fewer than 30,000 or more than 120,000 public chains were left out of co-occurrence clustering, as were a handful of repertoires with anomalous nucleotide sharing. Drawn from immuneACCESS, this table holds only the in-frame rearrangements with V and J called that TCRdb kept. Clones are partly lost; checked studies trace under half to an unresolved V gene and leave the rest unexplained. The V and J calls and clone size are taken from that table; D and trimming were inferred from the DNA. This sample has roughly 180,000 clones in its table, and around three quarters of those were observed once. The ten top clones hold under 2% of the sample.

What the research found in general, with its limitations: Some IMGT-functional V segments, including TRBV6-2 and TRBV6-3, could not be distinguished by the 87-base-pair reads and were therefore excluded. Broadly in line with IMGT annotations, most TCR beta V segments showed up in productive rearrangements about 87% or about 30% of the time in an earlier analysis of under 700 of the donors. In a later genetic analysis, fewer N-insertions in productive TCRs were reported among donors in an Asian-associated ancestry cluster than the 666-donor mean. CMV serostatus was the only immune exposure information available for the cohort. Most TCR sequences were seen in very few donors, while some public TCRs were found in many individuals. Only TCR beta chains were sequenced in this cohort, and the absence of alpha or paired-chain data limited detectable features. According to a later analysis, parvovirus B19, influenza, CMV and Epstein-Barr virus appeared linked to several top co-occurrence clusters. A later analysis found that TCR association rates varied across HLA loci, with DRB1 alleles showing the most associated TCRs and HLA-C alleles the fewest. Fewer than 20 rarely observed V segments, including chromosome 9 orphons, were excluded from the earlier analysis of about 600 of the donors because counts were too low. HLA typing was unavailable for some donors at each locus, so association tests used only the typed subset. A few of the identified cytomegalovirus-associated TCR beta chains were confirmed in vitro to be specific for cytomegalovirus antigens. The classifier was reported to diagnose cytomegalovirus status with high specificity and sensitivity in both the original cohort and the validation cohort. A further reported finding was that TCR beta sequences accurately predicted the HLA-A and HLA-B alleles for most subjects in the first cohort. A later genetic analysis associated a missense DCLRE1C variant with V-gene and J-gene trimming of TCR beta chains, and an independent cohort replicated the association. Correlated functional status among segregating V segments might reflect linkage disequilibrium, but an unknown experimental factor could not be ruled out. A cluster of highly shared sequence variants was judged likely to be a technical artifact of the sequencing pipeline. Sequencing depth was assumed to be roughly uniform across donors in the presence/absence analyses, though that assumption may not hold. A later analysis associated about 17,000 TCR beta sequences with specific HLA alleles at a false discovery rate of 0.05. The authors suggested that the approach could potentially be extended to other disease states and immunological phenotypes. The study listed around 160 TCR beta chains as associated with cytomegalovirus. In a later analysis, HLA-associated TCR beta chains showed more clonal expansion and lower generation probabilities than non-associated chains that were equally common. When HLA alleles, especially DR and DQ, strongly co-occurred, attributing TCR associations to individual alleles was difficult. A later analysis found that most CMV-associated TCR beta chains appeared HLA-restricted, with HLA associations seemingly driven largely by CMV exposure.

The germline V gene gives CDR1 as SGHDN and CDR2 as FVKESK. The CDR3 measures 13 amino acids from cysteine to phenylalanine. Only the CDR3 DNA stays, 39 bases, in frame from base 1. V is reduced by 1 base and J by 7 bases, leaving a spacing of 8 bases between them. This clonotype was sampled from a young woman in good health and CMV-seronegative. The rearrangement combines TRBV14 with TRBJ1-5; TRBD1 is a possible D gene, resting on 5 matching bases. Input material: PBMCs. In nucleotides, the sequence is TGTGCCAGCAGCCAAGGGGAGGGGCAGCCCCAGCATTTT. It codes for CASSQGEGQPQHF.